This TCR beta chain appears in the sequencing data of a study of blood T cell repertoires in COVID-19. Study-level information: From the United States, Italy and Spain came samples of acute and convalescent COVID-19. Sources were T cells, B-cell-depleted T cells, or PBMCs; the material itself was cDNA or gDNA.

As processed by the authors: Cell counts per sample came from amplifying reference gene primers. Some clones are missing from TCRdb's copy, which holds only in-frame ones; the method was immunoSEQ multiplex PCR. V, J and clone size were drawn from that table, and D and trimming were deduced from the DNA. Of approximately 150,000 clones detected, roughly 87% appear once; the ten largest clones hold about 4.2%. The CDR3 runs to 16 residues. V lost 4 bases and J lost 5; bases outside the gene matches: 10. Germline CDR1 reads SGHAT; CDR2 reads FQNNGV. The specimen sequenced was peripheral blood. The receptor comes from a woman in her sixties with active or convalescent COVID-19. This rearrangement joins TRBV11-2 to TRBJ1-4; 7 bases fit TRBD1. The CDR3 loop is CASSSTYRGRNEKLFF. DNA for the CDR3: TGTGCCAGCAGCTCGACCTACAGGGGAAGGAATGAAAAACTGTTTTTT.